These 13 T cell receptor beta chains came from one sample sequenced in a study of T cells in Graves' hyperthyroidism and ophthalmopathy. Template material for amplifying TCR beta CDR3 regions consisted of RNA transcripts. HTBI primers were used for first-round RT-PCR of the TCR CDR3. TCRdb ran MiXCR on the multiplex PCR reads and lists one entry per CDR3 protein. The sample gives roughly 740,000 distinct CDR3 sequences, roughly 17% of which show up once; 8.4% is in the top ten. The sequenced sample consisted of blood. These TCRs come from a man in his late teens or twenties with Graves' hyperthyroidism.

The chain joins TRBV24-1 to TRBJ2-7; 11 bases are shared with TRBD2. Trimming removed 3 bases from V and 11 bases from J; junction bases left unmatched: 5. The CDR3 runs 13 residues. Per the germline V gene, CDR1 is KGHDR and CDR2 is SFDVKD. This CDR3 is CATSDPGTSGEYF. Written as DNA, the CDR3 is TGTGCCACCAGTGATCCCGGGACTAGCGGAGAGTACTTC.

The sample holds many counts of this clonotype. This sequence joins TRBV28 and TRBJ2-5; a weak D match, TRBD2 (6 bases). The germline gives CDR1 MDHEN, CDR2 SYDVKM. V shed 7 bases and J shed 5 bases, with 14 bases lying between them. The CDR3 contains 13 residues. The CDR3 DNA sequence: TGTGCCAGCACCTCACGGGGGTGGGAGACCCAGTACTTC. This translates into CASTSRGWETQYF.

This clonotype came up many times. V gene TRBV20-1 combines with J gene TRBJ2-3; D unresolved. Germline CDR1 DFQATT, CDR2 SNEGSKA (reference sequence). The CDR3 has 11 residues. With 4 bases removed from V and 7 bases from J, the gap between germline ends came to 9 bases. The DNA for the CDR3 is TGCAGTGCTAAGACGGCCCATACGCAGTATTTT. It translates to CSAKTAHTQYF.

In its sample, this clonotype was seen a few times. In DNA, the CDR3 is TGTGCCAGCAGTTACTCTCGCAGAGTAAACACTGAAGCTTTCTTT. Translating it yields CASSYSRRVNTEAFF. The V call is TRBV6-6, the J call TRBJ1-1, with D unresolved. Germline V gene sequence: CDR1 MNHNY, CDR2 SVGAGI (reference sequence). The length of the CDR3 is 15 residues. V lost 0 bases, J lost 2 bases, and 10 bases lay in between.

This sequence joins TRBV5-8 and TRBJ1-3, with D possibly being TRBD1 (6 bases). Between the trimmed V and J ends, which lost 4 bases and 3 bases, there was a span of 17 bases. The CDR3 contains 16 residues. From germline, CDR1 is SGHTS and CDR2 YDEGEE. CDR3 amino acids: CASSLFQGLFGNTIYF. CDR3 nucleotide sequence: TGTGCCAGCAGCCTGTTTCAGGGGCTTTTTGGAAACACCATATATTTT. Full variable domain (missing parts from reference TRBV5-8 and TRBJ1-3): EAGVTQSPTHLIKTRGQQATLRCSPISGHTSVYWYQQALGLGLQFLLWYDEGEERNRGNFPPRFSGRQFPNYSSELNVNALELEDSALYLCASSLFQGLFGNTIYFGEGSWLTVV.

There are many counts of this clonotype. The CDR3 region has the DNA TGTGCCAGCAGCCCTCGGACAGGTTCAGACATTCAGTACTTC. Translation gives CASSPRTGSDIQYF. The chain carries TRBV3-1 and TRBJ2-4, with 7 bases matching TRBD1. The CDR3 has 14 residues. After removal of 4 bases from V and 8 bases from J, the junction contained 8 bases not matched to a gene. Looked up from germline, CDR1 is LGHDT and CDR2 is YNNKEL (reference sequence).

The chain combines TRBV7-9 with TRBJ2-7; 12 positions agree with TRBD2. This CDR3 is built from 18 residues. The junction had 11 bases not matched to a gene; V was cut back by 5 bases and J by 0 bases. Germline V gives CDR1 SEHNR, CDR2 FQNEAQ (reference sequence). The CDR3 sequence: CASSPNLAGGTISYEQYF. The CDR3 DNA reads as TGTGCCAGCAGCCCTAACCTAGCGGGAGGGACCATCTCCTACGAGCAGTACTTC.

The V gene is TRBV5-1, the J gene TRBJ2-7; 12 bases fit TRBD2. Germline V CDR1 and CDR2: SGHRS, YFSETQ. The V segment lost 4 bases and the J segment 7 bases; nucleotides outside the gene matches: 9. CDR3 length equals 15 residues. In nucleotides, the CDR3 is TGCGCCAGCAGCCCAACCGCCGGGACTAGCGGGGAGCAGTACTTC. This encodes CASSPTAGTSGEQYF. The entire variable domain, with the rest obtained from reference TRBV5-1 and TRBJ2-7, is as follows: KAGVTQTPRYLIKTRGQQVTLSCSPISGHRSVSWYQQTPGQGLQFLFEYFSETQRNKGNFPGRFSGRQFSNSRSEMNVSTLELGDSALYLCASSPTAGTSGEQYFGPGTRLTVT.

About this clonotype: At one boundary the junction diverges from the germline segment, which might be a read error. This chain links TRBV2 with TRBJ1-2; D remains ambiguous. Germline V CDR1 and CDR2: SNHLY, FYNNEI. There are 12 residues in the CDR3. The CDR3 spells CASREPGFRDTF. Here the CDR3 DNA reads TGTGCCAGCCGTGAACCGGGCTTTAGGGACACCTTC.

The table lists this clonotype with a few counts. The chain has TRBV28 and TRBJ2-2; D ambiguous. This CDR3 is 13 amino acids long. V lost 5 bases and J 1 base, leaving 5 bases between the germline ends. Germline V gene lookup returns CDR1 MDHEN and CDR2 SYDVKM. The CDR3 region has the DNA TGTGCCAGCAGTGAAAGGAACACCGGGGAGCTGTTTTTT. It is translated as CASSERNTGELFF.

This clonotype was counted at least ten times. CDR3 in amino acids: CASSEGTGGTEAFF. The CDR3 coding sequence is TGTGCCAGCAGTGAAGGGACAGGGGGCACTGAAGCTTTCTTT. V and J are TRBV2 and TRBJ1-1; TRBD1 aligns across 10 bases. Per germline, CDR1 SNHLY and CDR2 FYNNEI. V lost 1 base and J lost 4; bases outside the gene matches: 0. The CDR3 is made up of 14 amino acids. The whole variable domain, filled in from reference TRBV2 and TRBJ1-1, reads EPEVTQTPSHQVTQMGQEVILRCVPISNHLYFYWYRQILGQKVEFLVSFYNNEISEKSEIFDDQFSVERPDGSNFTLKIRSTKLEDSAMYFCASSEGTGGTEAFFGQGTRLTVV.

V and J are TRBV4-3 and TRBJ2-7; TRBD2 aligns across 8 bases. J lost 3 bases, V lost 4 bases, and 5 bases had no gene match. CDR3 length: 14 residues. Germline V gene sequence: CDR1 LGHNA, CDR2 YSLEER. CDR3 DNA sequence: TGCGCCAGCAGCCCCTTAGCGGGGCACTACGAGCAGTACTTC. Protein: CASSPLAGHYEQYF.

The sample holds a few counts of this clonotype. In DNA form, the CDR3 reads TGTGCCAGCAGCTTTACCCCCGGACCGACTAATGAAAAACTGTTTTTT. Its protein is CASSFTPGPTNEKLFF. This chain connects TRBV5-6 to TRBJ1-4; no definite D call. With 2 bases removed from V and 2 bases from J, the gap between germline ends came to 13 bases. There are 16 residues in the CDR3. Germline CDR1 SGHDT, CDR2 YYEEEE.